The TCR beta chain described here comes from a study of T cell responses to AZD1222 COVID-19 vaccine. The overall study: The analysis combined second doses at about 4 or about 12 weeks. Study conclusions and caveats: The donors showed a predominance of white British ancestry and of females, with possible underestimation of clonal diversity. Spike-wide vaccine-associated CD4 TCRs dominated at 160-218 and 743-854.

As for this clone: The target antigen is unknown.

Germline CDR1 reads WNHNN; CDR2 reads SYGVQD (reference sequence). The CDR3 length is 14 residues. Trimming removed 10 bases at V and 0 bases at J, with 13 bases between. The data were produced by immunoSEQ multiplex PCR, yet TCRdb's version contains in-frame clones alone and is incomplete. The sample has some 130,000 clones, around 86% seen once. The receptor was derived from an adult in good health. This chain links TRBV10-1 with TRBJ1-5; no firm D call. The sequences come from peripheral blood, collected on day 0 of AZD1222 vaccination. The CDR3 coding sequence is TGCGCCATCCCTGGTAGATATAGCAATCAGCCCCAGCATTTT. Translation gives CAIPGRYSNQPQHF.